The 5 T cell receptor beta chains given below trace back to one sample, sequenced in a study of blood T cell repertoires in COVID-19 (dated by TCRdb to 2020 to 2022). Receptor libraries were prepared by the immunoSEQ multiplex PCR assay. Entries here come from immuneACCESS through TCRdb and include only in-frame sequences with V and J called. Some clones fail to appear in such tables; in the studies checked, an unresolved V gene covers under half of the shortfall, and the cause of the remainder is unknown. The sample table records about 97,000 clones; over 70% of these occur just once. The ten largest account for around 4.5% of the sample. Sequencing was carried out using peripheral blood. The receptors derive from a man aged 60 to 69 with acute or convalescent COVID-19.

The chain couples TRBV25-1 to TRBJ1-4; 12 bases are shared with TRBD1. The CDR3 runs 16 residues. The trim removed 5 bases at V and 12 bases at J, leaving 13 bases unmatched. CDR1 and CDR2 from the germline V gene are MGHDK and SYGVNS. The CDR3 region is CASSSFLSRDRGQLFF. In DNA form, the CDR3 reads TGTGCCAGCAGTTCTTTCCTCTCCCGGGACAGGGGGCAACTGTTTTTT.

This rearrangement joins TRBV27 to TRBJ2-7, with D tentatively TRBD1 (6 bases). CDR1 and CDR2 from the germline V gene are MNHEY and SMNVEV (reference sequence). V dropped 1 base and J dropped 4 bases, with 14 bases sitting between them. This CDR3 is built from 15 residues. The CDR3 nucleotides are TGTGCCAGCAGTTTATACAGGGCCCTAGGTTACGAGCAGTACTTC. Protein sequence: CASSLYRALGYEQYF.

Worth noting for this clone: The limits of the CDR3 on the DNA are not certain, so only TCRdb's listed CDR3 is given. V is TRBV5-6 and J is TRBJ2-5; TRBD1 reflects the table's D call only, with no check against the DNA. Germline CDR1 and CDR2: SGHDT and YYEEEE. With termini counted, the CDR3 has 15 amino acids. The CDR3 is CASSARVGQGAVMNF.

Only one count was recorded for this clone. The chain uses TRBV18 and TRBJ2-4, with D perhaps TRBD1 (6 bases). Germline V CDR1 and CDR2: KGHSH, LQKENI. Trimming removed 3 bases from V and 5 bases from J, with 14 bases in between. The CDR3 has 15 residues. In DNA form, the CDR3 reads TGTGCCAGCTCACCTCCACCGGGACAAGAAAACATTCAGTACTTC. Translated: CASSPPPGQENIQYF.

This chain joins TRBV7-9 and TRBJ2-2, with 9 bases that match TRBD1. After removal of 5 bases from V and 3 bases from J, the junction contained 10 bases not matched to a gene. Germline CDR1 is SEHNR and CDR2 is FQNEAQ (reference sequence). The length of the CDR3 is 17 residues. CDR3 nucleotides: TGTGCCAGCAGCCTAGAGGGTCGGGACAGGGACACCGGGGAGCTGTTTTTT. Its translation is CASSLEGRDRDTGELFF.